This T cell receptor beta chain was profiled in a study of technical replicates of blood from a handful of donors. V lost 1 base and J lost 3, with 7 bases in between. This CDR3 region has 13 residues. CDR1 and CDR2 (germline): SGHRS, YFSETQ. Sequencing was performed with immunoSEQ multiplex PCR; in TCRdb, only in-frame clones are kept and a portion is missing. The table lists roughly 100,000 clones, over 90% of them singletons. Sequenced input: T cells isolated from PBMCs. The TCR was taken from a human donor in good health. The chain has TRBV5-1 and TRBJ1-1; no definite D call. CDR3 residues: CASSLNRDTEAFF. The CDR3 region has the DNA TGCGCCAGCAGCTTGAACCGAGACACTGAAGCTTTCTTT. Drawing the rest from reference TRBV5-1 and TRBJ1-1, the complete variable domain is KAGVTQTPRYLIKTRGQQVTLSCSPISGHRSVSWYQQTPGQGLQFLFEYFSETQRNKGNFPGRFSGRQFSNSRSEMNVSTLELGDSALYLCASSLNRDTEAFFGQGTRLTVV.